This TCR beta chain derives from a study of T cell responses to AZD1222 COVID-19 vaccine. On this clone: Its matching antigen is unknown.

Data came from immunoSEQ multiplex PCR; TCRdb stores just in-frame clones and leaves some out. The sample includes approximately 150,000 clones, roughly nine tenths of them seen just once. Notes on the study in general: Possibly, clonal diversity was underestimated; donors were largely white British and included more females.

V lost 3 bases to trimming and J lost 4 bases, with 9 bases between them. CDR3 size: 13 residues. CDR1 and CDR2 (germline): MDHEN, SYDVKM. This sequence was found in an adult who received the AZD1222 COVID-19 vaccine. V gene TRBV28 combines with J gene TRBJ1-1; no clear D gene. Specimen: peripheral blood, collected 28 days after the second AZD1222 dose. CDR3 coding DNA: TGTGCCAGCAGTTTGTCAGAGTTCACTGAAGCTTTCTTT. This sequence encodes CASSLSEFTEAFF.